Following are 9 T cell receptor beta chains from one sample sequenced in a study of OX40 agonist ivuxolimab in advanced cancers. The table came from immunoSEQ multiplex PCR; TCRdb's copy has only in-frame clones and leaves some out. The sample yields around 81,000 clones, 84% seen once. Specimen: CD4+ or CD8+ T cells sorted from blood, collected in a trial of the OX40 agonist ivuxolimab. These TCRs come from an adult with an advanced solid tumor such as melanoma, head and neck, liver or kidney cancer.

This clone was seen only once. The junction departs from the called germline gene at one end, perhaps through a read error. V usage is TRBV6-6 and J usage is TRBJ1-4; tentatively, D is TRBD1 (5 bases). The CDR3 covers 14 residues. Per the germline V gene, CDR1 is MNHNY and CDR2 is SVGAGI (reference sequence). The chain's CDR3 is CAISEDGTRVKLFF. The CDR3 nucleotides read TGTGCCATCAGTGAGGACGGGACGCGAGTAAAACTGTTTTTT.

The rearrangement links TRBV6-5 to TRBJ1-2, with D tentatively TRBD1 (5 bases). Germline assignment: CDR1 MNHEY and CDR2 SVGAGI. This CDR3 is built from 15 residues. V lost 8 bases to trimming and J lost 2 bases, with 18 bases between them. The CDR3 region has the DNA TGTGCCAGCTCGCAGGGAGTTTTGGGAAACTATGGCTACACCTTC. This sequence encodes CASSQGVLGNYGYTF.

This chain uses TRBV27 with TRBJ1-6; D is uncertain. Trimming left V 4 bases short and J 6 bases short, with 13 bases between. Germline V gene lookup returns CDR1 MNHEY and CDR2 SMNVEV (reference sequence). The CDR3 consists of 15 residues. In DNA, the CDR3 is TGTGCCAGCAGTTCCCTGGGCGGTGGTAATTCACCCCTCCACTTT. Translation gives CASSSLGGGNSPLHF.

This clone came up a few times. The V gene is TRBV7-9, the J gene TRBJ1-3; no firm D call. CDR1 is SEHNR, CDR2 FQNEAQ, per germline (reference sequence). CDR3 length: 14 residues. Trimming left V 1 base short and J 0 bases short, with 4 bases between. CDR3 in amino acids: CASSLVSSGNTIYF. DNA for the CDR3: TGTGCCAGCAGCTTAGTTAGCTCTGGAAACACCATATATTTT.

The V call is TRBV7-2, the J call TRBJ2-5; 7 bases map to TRBD2. The CDR3 loop spans 15 amino acids. V dropped 1 base and J dropped 3; count of bases not matched to a gene: 5. The V gene's germline CDR1 is SGHTA and CDR2 FQGNSA. Written as DNA, the CDR3 is TGTGCCAGCAGCTTAGTGTCGGCGGGGGAAGAGACCCAGTACTTC. This translates into CASSLVSAGEETQYF.

The genes are TRBV11-2 and TRBJ2-5; 11 positions match TRBD2. Looked up from germline, CDR1 is SGHAT and CDR2 is FQNNGV. With V trimmed by 5 bases and J by 7 bases, 12 bases remained unmatched. This CDR3 spans 16 amino acids. The CDR3 DNA sequence: TGTGCCAGCAGCCCCCCGGGACTAGCGGTGCTCATGACCCAGTACTTC. This encodes CASSPPGLAVLMTQYF.

A note on this clone: The junction departs from the called germline gene at one end, perhaps through a read error. Distinct nucleotide sequences in the sample also encode this CDR3. V and J are TRBV7-7 and TRBJ1-1; no reliable D call. Germline V gives CDR1 SSHAT, CDR2 FNYEAQ (reference sequence). This CDR3 is 13 amino acids long. The CDR3 DNA is TGTGCTAGCAGCCGAACGGGGAACACTGAAGCTTTCTTT. Its translation: CASSRTGNTEAFF.

This sequence joins TRBV6-4 and TRBJ1-3; D not certain. V was pared by 2 bases and J by 4 bases, with 15 bases between. The germline V gene has CDR1 MRHNA and CDR2 SNTAGT. CDR3 length equals 16 residues. This CDR3 reads CASSDLGIRSGNTIYF. The DNA for the CDR3 is TGTGCCAGCAGTGACCTGGGGATTCGAAGCGGAAACACCATATATTTT.

The J gene is TRBJ2-2, the V gene TRBV14; D remains unclear. The V end lost 4 bases, the J end lost 3 bases, and 12 bases lay between the germline ends. Germline V gives CDR1 SGHDN, CDR2 FVKESK. The CDR3 spans 15 residues. CDR3 in amino acids: CASSPLNSYTGELFF. The CDR3 DNA follows: TGTGCCAGCAGCCCCCTCAACAGTTACACCGGGGAGCTGTTTTTT.